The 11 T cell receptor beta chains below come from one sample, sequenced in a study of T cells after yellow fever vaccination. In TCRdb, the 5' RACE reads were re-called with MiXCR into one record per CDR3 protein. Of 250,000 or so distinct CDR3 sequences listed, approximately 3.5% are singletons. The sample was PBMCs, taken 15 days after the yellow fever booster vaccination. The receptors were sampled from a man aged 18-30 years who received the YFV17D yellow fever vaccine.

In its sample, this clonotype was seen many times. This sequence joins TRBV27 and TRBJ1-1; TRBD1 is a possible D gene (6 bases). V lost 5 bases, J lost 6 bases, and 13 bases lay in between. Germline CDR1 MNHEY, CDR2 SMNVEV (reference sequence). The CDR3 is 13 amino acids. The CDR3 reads CASSPSRGSEAFF. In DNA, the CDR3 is TGTGCCAGCAGTCCCTCCAGGGGTTCTGAAGCTTTCTTT.

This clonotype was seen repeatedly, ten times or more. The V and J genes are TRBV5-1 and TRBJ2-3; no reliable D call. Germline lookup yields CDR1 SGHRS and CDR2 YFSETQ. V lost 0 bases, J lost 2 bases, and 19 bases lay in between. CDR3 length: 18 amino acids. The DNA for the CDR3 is TGCGCCAGCAGCTTGGCCATTCACTCCGACCCAGCCACAGATACGCAGTATTTT. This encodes CASSLAIHSDPATDTQYF.

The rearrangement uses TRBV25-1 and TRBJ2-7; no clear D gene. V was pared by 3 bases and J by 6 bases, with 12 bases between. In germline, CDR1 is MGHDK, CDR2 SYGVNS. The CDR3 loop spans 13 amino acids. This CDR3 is CASSDFRAGEQYF. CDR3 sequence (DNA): TGTGCCAGCAGTGACTTTCGGGCTGGCGAGCAGTACTTC.

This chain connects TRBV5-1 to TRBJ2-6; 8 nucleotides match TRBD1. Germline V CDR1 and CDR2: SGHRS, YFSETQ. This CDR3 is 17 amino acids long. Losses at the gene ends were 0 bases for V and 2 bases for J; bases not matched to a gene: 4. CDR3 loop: CASSLALTGAGANVLTF. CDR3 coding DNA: TGCGCCAGCAGCTTGGCCCTGACAGGGGCTGGGGCCAACGTCCTGACTTTC.

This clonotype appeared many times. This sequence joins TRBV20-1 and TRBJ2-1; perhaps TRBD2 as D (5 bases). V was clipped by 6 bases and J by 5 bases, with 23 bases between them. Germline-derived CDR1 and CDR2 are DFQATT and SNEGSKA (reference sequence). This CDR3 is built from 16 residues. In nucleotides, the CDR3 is TGCAGTGCCGATCCGATGGACTCGTTAGATAACAATGAGCAGTTCTTC. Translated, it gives CSADPMDSLDNNEQFF.

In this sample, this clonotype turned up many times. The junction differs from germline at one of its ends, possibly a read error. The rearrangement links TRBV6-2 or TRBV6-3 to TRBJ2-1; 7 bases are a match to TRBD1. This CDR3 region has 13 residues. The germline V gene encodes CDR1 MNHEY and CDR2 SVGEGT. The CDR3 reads CASSYPIRQGMVF. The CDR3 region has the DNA TGTGCCAGCAGTTACCCCATTCGACAGGGCATGGTCTTC.

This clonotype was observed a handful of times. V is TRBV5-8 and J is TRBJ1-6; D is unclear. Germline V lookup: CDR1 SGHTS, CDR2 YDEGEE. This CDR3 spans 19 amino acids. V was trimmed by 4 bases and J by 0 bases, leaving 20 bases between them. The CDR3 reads CASSRGPRESSSYNSPLHF. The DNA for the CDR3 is TGTGCCAGCAGCCGAGGGCCGCGGGAATCGAGCTCCTATAATTCACCCCTCCACTTT.

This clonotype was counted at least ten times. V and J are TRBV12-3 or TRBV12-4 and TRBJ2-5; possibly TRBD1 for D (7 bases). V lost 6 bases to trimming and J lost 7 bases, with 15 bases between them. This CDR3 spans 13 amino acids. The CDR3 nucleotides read TGTGCCAGCAGCTACGGACAGGAGGGGACCCAGTACTTC. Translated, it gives CASSYGQEGTQYF.

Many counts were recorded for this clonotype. Here the CDR3 reads CASSRDRGYEQYV. Written as DNA, the CDR3 is TGTGCCAGCTCACGGGACAGGGGTTACGAGCAGTACGTC. V gene TRBV18 combines with J gene TRBJ2-7; the match to TRBD1 covers 10 bases. Germline trimming cut 4 bases from V and 4 bases from J; bases unmatched to any gene: 1. The CDR3 sequence is 13 residues long. CDR1 is KGHSH and CDR2 is LQKENI in the germline V gene.

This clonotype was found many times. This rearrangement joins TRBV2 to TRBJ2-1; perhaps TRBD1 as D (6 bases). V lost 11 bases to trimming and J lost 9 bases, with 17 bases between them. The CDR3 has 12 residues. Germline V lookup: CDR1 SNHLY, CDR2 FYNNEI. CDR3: CAGRPQGPEQFF. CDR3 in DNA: TGTGCCGGCCGGCCCCAGGGGCCTGAGCAGTTCTTC.

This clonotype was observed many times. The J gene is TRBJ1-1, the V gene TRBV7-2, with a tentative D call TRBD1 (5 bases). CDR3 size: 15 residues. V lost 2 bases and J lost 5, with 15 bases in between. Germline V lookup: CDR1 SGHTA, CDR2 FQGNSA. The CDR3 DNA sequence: TGTGCCAGCAGCTTATCAGGAGGGGATCGAACTGAAGCTTTCTTT. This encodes CASSLSGGDRTEAFF.